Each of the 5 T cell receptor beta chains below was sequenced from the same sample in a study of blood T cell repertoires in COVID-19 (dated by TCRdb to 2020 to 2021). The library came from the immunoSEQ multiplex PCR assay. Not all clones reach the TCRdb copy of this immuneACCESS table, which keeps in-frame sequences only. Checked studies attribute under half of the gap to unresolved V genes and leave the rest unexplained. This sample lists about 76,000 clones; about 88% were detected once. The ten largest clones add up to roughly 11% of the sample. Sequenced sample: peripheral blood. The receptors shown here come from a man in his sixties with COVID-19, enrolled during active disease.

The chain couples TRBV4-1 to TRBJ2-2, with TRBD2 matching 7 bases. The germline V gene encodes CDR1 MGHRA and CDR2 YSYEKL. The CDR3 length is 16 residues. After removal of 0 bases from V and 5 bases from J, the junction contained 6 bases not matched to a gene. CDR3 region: CASSQDRLGGTGELFF. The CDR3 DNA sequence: TGCGCCAGCAGCCAAGATCGGTTGGGGGGGACCGGGGAGCTGTTTTTT.

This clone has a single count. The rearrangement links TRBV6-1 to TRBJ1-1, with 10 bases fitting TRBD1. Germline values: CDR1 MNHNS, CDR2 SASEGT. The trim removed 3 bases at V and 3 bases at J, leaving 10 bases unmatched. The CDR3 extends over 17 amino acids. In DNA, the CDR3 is TGTGCCAGCAGTGAGGGGGACAGGGGAACTTTTGACACTGAAGCTTTCTTT. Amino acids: CASSEGDRGTFDTEAFF.

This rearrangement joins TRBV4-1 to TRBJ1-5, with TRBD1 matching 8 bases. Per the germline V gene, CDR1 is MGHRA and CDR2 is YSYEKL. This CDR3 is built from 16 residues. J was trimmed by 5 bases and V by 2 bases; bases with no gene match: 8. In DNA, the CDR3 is TGCGCCAGCAGCCAATCCTGGACAGGGTATTATCAGCCCCAGCATTTT. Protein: CASSQSWTGYYQPQHF.

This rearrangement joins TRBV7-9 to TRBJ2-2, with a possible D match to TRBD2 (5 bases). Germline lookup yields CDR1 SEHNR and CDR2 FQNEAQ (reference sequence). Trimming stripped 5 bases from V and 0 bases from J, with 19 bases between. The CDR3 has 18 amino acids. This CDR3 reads CASSPEEAKETNTGELFF. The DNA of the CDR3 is TGTGCCAGCAGCCCAGAGGAGGCAAAGGAGACGAACACCGGGGAGCTGTTTTTT.

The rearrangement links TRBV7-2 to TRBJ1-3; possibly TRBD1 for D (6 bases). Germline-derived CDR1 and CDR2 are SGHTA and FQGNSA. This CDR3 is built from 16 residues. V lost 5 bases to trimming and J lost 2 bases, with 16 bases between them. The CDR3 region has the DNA TGTGCCAGCAGCGCCTCTCGAGGGGGAACTGGAAACACCATATATTTT. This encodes CASSASRGGTGNTIYF. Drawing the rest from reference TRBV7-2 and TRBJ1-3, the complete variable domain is GAGVSQSPSNKVTEKGKDVELRCDPISGHTALYWYRQSLGQGLEFLIYFQGNSAPDKSGLPSDRFSAERTGGSVSTLTIQRTQQEDSAVYLCASSASRGGTGNTIYFGEGSWLTVV.